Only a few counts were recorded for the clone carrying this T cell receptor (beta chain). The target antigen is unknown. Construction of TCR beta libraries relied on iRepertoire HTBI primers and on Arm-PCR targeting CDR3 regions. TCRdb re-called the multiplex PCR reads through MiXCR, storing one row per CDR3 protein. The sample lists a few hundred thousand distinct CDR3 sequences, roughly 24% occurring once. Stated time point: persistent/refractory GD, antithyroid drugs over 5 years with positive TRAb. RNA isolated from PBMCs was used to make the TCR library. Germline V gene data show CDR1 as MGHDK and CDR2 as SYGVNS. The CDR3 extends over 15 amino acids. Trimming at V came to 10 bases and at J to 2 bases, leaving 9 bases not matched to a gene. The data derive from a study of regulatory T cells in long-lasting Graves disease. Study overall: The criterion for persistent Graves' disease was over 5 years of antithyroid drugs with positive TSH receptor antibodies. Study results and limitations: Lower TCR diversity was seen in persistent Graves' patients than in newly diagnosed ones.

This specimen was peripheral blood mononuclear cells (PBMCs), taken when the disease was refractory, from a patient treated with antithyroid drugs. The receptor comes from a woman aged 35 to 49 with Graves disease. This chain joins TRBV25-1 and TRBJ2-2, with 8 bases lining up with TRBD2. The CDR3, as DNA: TGTGCCACCGCAATAGCGGGGCAAAACACCGGGGAGCTGTTTTTT. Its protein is CATAIAGQNTGELFF.